A selection of T cell receptor beta chains follows, all from one sample in a study of blood T cell repertoires in COVID-19. This table comes from immunoSEQ multiplex PCR, and its TCRdb copy is limited to in-frame clones, with some not included. Found here are about 670,000 clones, approximately 90% of them singletons; the top ten hold approximately 0.25%. The source material was peripheral blood. All receptors come from a woman aged 18-30 years with acute or convalescent COVID-19. Each CDR3 is given with its conserved first and last residue. D genes are given only for firm matches. Rows may omit the clone size; those that give it use once, few, many or a size class.

d_call j_call cdr3_length v_call clone_size cdr3_aa cdr3_nt
NA TRBJ2-1 16 TRBV4-1 NA CASSQDKRTYDNEQFF TGCGCCAGCAGCCAAGATAAGCGGACGTACGACAATGAGCAGTTCTTC
NA TRBJ2-3 17 TRBV7-2 NA CASSTPPREFSTDTQYF TGTGCCAGCAGCACCCCGCCTCGGGAGTTCAGCACAGATACGCAGTATTTT
TRBD1 TRBJ1-6 14 TRBV6-5 NA CASSYGTGYSPLHF TGTGCCAGCAGCTACGGGACAGGGTATTCACCCCTCCACTTT
NA TRBJ1-5 16 TRBV5-1 NA CASSLAPAAGDQPQHF TGCGCCAGCAGCTTGGCGCCGGCTGCGGGGGATCAGCCCCAGCATTTT
NA TRBJ1-1 14 TRBV5-1 NA CASADQTGGTEAFF TGCGCCAGCGCGGATCAGACTGGAGGGACTGAAGCTTTCTTT
TRBD2 TRBJ2-3 16 TRBV5-1 NA CASSFSPGGQGDTQYF TGCGCCAGCAGCTTCAGTCCGGGGGGGCAGGGTGATACGCAGTATTTT
TRBD1 TRBJ1-6 14 TRBV13 NA CASSSDRGSSPLHF TGTGCCAGCAGCAGTGACAGGGGGAGCTCACCCCTCCACTTT
TRBD1 TRBJ2-1 15 TRBV6-6 NA CASSYPGQGIDEQFF TGTGCCAGCAGTTACCCCGGACAGGGCATAGATGAGCAGTTCTTC
NA TRBJ2-5 16 TRBV18 NA CASSPTRGGFQETQYF TGTGCCAGCTCACCGACGAGGGGGGGGTTCCAAGAGACCCAGTACTTC
NA TRBJ2-7 14 TRBV9 NA CASTPGTIEDEQYF TGTGCCAGCACACCCGGGACAATAGAGGACGAGCAGTACTTC
NA TRBJ1-5 16 TRBV24-1 NA CATSDARISSNQPQHF TGTGCCACCAGTGACGCCAGGATCAGTAGCAATCAGCCCCAGCATTTT
TRBD1 TRBJ2-3 15 TRBV11-3 NA CASSLGQGVTDTQYF TGTGCCAGCAGCCTCGGACAGGGAGTGACAGATACGCAGTATTTT
TRBD2 TRBJ2-2 15 TRBV2 NA CASRRAGGPTGELFF TGTGCCAGCAGAAGAGCGGGGGGGCCGACCGGGGAGCTGTTTTTT
NA TRBJ2-1 21 TRBV21-1 NA CASSKKPSPPGRDREGNEQFF TGTGCCAGCAGCAAAAAGCCGTCACCCCCCGGCCGGGACAGGGAAGGCAATGAGCAGTTCTTC
NA TRBJ2-7 13 TRBV3-1/TRBV3-2 once CASSHRLVDEQYF TGTGCCAGCAGCCATCGATTAGTTGACGAGCAGTACTTC
NA TRBJ1-5 12 TRBV6-5 NA CASSDRYQPQHF TGTGCCAGCAGCGACAGGTATCAGCCCCAGCATTTT
NA TRBJ1-2 14 TRBV6-5 NA CASRFRGSFYGYTF TGTGCCAGCCGCTTCAGGGGCTCCTTCTATGGCTACACCTTC
NA TRBJ1-4 16 TRBV6-1 NA CASSEQRRGTNEKLFF TGTGCCAGCAGTGAACAGCGCCGAGGGACTAATGAAAAACTGTTTTTT
NA TRBJ1-2 17 TRBV30 NA CAWSLPQGRSQNYGYTF TGTGCCTGGAGTCTACCCCAGGGGAGATCCCAGAACTATGGCTACACCTTC
NA TRBJ1-1 12 TRBV13 NA CASSHYPPAAFF TGTGCCAGCAGCCACTACCCCCCTGCCGCTTTCTTT
TRBD1 TRBJ1-6 19 TRBV3-1/TRBV3-2 NA CASSQDRGQGSSYNSPLHF TGTGCCAGCAGCCAAGATCGGGGACAGGGGAGCTCCTATAATTCACCCCTCCACTTT
NA TRBJ1-3 17 TRBV9 NA CASSPRGTTSSGNTIYF TGTGCCAGCAGCCCCCGAGGGACGACTAGCTCTGGAAACACCATATATTTT
NA TRBJ2-5 16 TRBV10-3 NA CAIRATQGPPQETQYF TGTGCCATCAGGGCTACACAGGGTCCCCCACAAGAGACCCAGTACTTC
NA TRBJ2-5 15 TRBV11-3 NA CASSLTTGHQETQYF TGTGCCAGCAGCTTAACAACAGGTCATCAAGAGACCCAGTACTTC
NA TRBJ1-6 13 TRBV19 once CASSTQGGSPLHF TGTGCCAGTAGTACCCAGGGAGGATCACCCCTCCACTTT
TRBD1 TRBJ1-1 14 TRBV25-1 NA CASRGVQGASEAFF TGTGCCAGCAGGGGAGTACAGGGGGCAAGTGAAGCTTTCTTT
NA TRBJ1-2 17 TRBV4-3 NA CASSQHRGARANYGYTF TGCGCCAGCAGCCAGCATCGGGGGGCCCGAGCTAACTATGGCTACACCTTC
TRBD1 TRBJ1-2 18 TRBV6-2/TRBV6-3 NA CASSTRPGQGRNNYGYTF TGTGCCAGCAGCACCCGCCCGGGACAGGGTAGAAATAACTATGGCTACACCTTC
TRBD1 TRBJ1-2 14 TRBV3-1/TRBV3-2 few CASSTVTGGIGYTF TGTGCCAGCAGCACAGTGACAGGGGGAATAGGCTACACCTTC
NA TRBJ1-2 13 TRBV12-3/TRBV12-4 NA CASSRLGRGGYTF TGTGCCAGCAGCCGACTTGGACGGGGGGGCTACACCTTC
NA TRBJ1-3 15 TRBV21-1 NA CASSKETGMGNTIYF TGTGCCAGCAGCAAAGAGACAGGTATGGGAAACACCATATATTTT
NA TRBJ2-7 15 TRBV5-8 NA CASSLRVLDSYEQYF TGTGCCAGCAGCTTGCGGGTACTAGACTCCTACGAGCAGTACTTC
NA TRBJ1-2 13 TRBV12-3/TRBV12-4 NA CASSRRAGAGYTF TGTGCCAGCAGCCGGAGAGCAGGGGCTGGCTACACCTTC
NA TRBJ1-5 10 TRBV19 NA CAHPASPQHF TGTGCCCATCCCGCGTCACCCCAGCATTTT
TRBD2 TRBJ2-2 17 TRBV3-1/TRBV3-2 NA CASSSRTSGGYDGELFF TGTGCCAGCAGCTCTCGGACTAGCGGGGGATATGACGGGGAGCTGTTTTTT
NA TRBJ2-7 14 TRBV27 few CASRAVNSPYEQYF TGTGCCAGCAGAGCGGTTAACAGTCCCTACGAGCAGTACTTC
TRBD1 TRBJ2-1 14 TRBV3-1/TRBV3-2 NA CASSPRQGANEQFF TGTGCCAGCAGCCCGAGACAGGGGGCGAATGAGCAGTTCTTC
NA TRBJ1-3 15 TRBV6-5 NA CASSAQKGAGNTIYF TGTGCCAGCAGCGCTCAAAAGGGGGCTGGAAACACCATATATTTT
NA TRBJ2-1 15 TRBV5-6 NA CASTYRLGVYNEQFF TGTGCCAGTACCTACCGACTAGGCGTCTACAATGAGCAGTTCTTC
NA TRBJ2-3 14 TRBV29-1 NA CSVAGHTSTDTQYF TGCAGCGTTGCGGGACACACTAGCACAGATACGCAGTATTTT
TRBD1 TRBJ2-5 16 TRBV24-1 NA CATSATSGTAQETQYF TGTGCCACCAGTGCAACCTCGGGGACAGCCCAAGAGACCCAGTACTTC
TRBD1 TRBJ1-2 15 TRBV6-1 NA CASSEAQGQATGYTF TGTGCCAGCAGTGAAGCGCAGGGACAGGCCACCGGCTACACCTTC
TRBD1 TRBJ1-6 15 TRBV20-1 NA CSASPSGTGSSPLHF TGCAGTGCTAGTCCCTCCGGGACAGGTAGTTCACCCCTCCACTTT
TRBD1 TRBJ1-1 16 TRBV6-5 NA CASSYLGQDGNTEAFF TGTGCCAGCAGTTACTTGGGACAGGATGGAAACACTGAAGCTTTCTTT
NA TRBJ1-2 13 TRBV6-4 NA CASSEGLSYGYTF TGTGCCAGCAGTGAAGGACTTTCCTATGGCTACACCTTC